This section outlines one TCR beta chain sequence together with its context. The antigen remains undetermined. Run at survey level, the immunoSEQ assay was version v3.0. Here immunoSEQ multiplex PCR was the method, and the copy in TCRdb shows in-frame clones only, minus some. The table lists some 16,000 clones, over 70% of them singletons, with 10% to 14% in the top ten. The germline V and J ends were trimmed by 1 base and 7 bases, with 7 bases remaining between them. The length of the CDR3 is 12 residues. The germline CDR1 and CDR2 sequences are SGHTA and FQGNSA. The sample originates from a study of long-term antiretroviral therapy in people with HIV. Study-wide results and limits: After ART, diversity increased yet remained lower than transplant donor controls.

The chain is built from TRBV7-2 and TRBJ1-1, with D tentatively TRBD1 (5 bases). The source material was unsorted PBMCs, sampled 2.3 years after starting antiretroviral therapy. The receptor was derived from a woman aged 35 to 49 with HIV. CDR3 amino acids: CASSLGQSEAFF. CDR3 nucleotide sequence: TGTGCCAGCAGCTTAGGACAGAGTGAAGCTTTCTTT. The full variable domain, its missing parts supplied by reference TRBV7-2 and TRBJ1-1, is GAGVSQSPSNKVTEKGKDVELRCDPISGHTALYWYRQSLGQGLEFLIYFQGNSAPDKSGLPSDRFSAERTGGSVSTLTIQRTQQEDSAVYLCASSLGQSEAFFGQGTRLTVV.